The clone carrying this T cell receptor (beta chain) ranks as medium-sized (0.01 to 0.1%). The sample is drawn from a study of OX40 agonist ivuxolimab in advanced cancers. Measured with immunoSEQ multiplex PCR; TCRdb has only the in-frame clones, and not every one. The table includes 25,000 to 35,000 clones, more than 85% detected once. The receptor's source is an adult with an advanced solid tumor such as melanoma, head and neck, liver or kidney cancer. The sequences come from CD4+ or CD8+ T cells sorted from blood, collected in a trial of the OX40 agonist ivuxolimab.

CDR3 sequence reads: CASSYDLSGNTIYF. The CDR3 DNA follows: TGTGCCAGCAGTTATGACCTCTCTGGAAACACCATATATTTT. The V call is TRBV6-6, the J call TRBJ1-3, with no clear D. The CDR3 runs to 14 residues. Germline V gene sequence: CDR1 MNHNY, CDR2 SVGAGI (reference sequence). Trimming shortened V by 3 bases and J by 0 bases, and 6 bases separated the two germline ends.